These T cell receptor beta chains were read from a single sample in a study of cytomegalovirus exposure and HLA in healthy donors. Assay used: immunoSEQ multiplex PCR; TCRdb lists only in-frame clones, some missing. The data show more than 150,000 clones, about four fifths seen once. Sample: PBMCs. These receptors all stem from a man between 18 and 29 years old in good health and CMV-seropositive. The CDR3 runs from the conserved cysteine through the conserved F or W. The D gene is left open where the match is weak. Part of the rows lack a size; the others show once, few, many or a class for expanded clones.

CDR3 protein: CASSPGTSVNEQFF
CDR3 DNA: TGCGCCAGCAGCCCGGGGACTAGTGTCAATGAGCAGTTCTTC
V gene: TRBV4-1
clone size: NA
D gene: TRBD2
J gene: TRBJ2-1

CDR3 protein: CASSYTSGSNEQFF
CDR3 DNA: TGTGCCAGCAGTTATACTAGCGGGAGTAATGAGCAGTTCTTC
V gene: TRBV6-5
clone size: NA
D gene: TRBD2
J gene: TRBJ2-1

CDR3 protein: CASRGTDPPAQHF
CDR3 DNA: TGCGCCAGCAGGGGGACAGACCCTCCGGCCCAGCATTTT
V gene: TRBV5-1
clone size: once
D gene: TRBD1
J gene: TRBJ1-5

CDR3 protein: CASSHRSPWTSGRLKHEQYF
CDR3 DNA: TGCGCCAGCAGCCACCGAAGTCCATGGACTAGCGGGAGGCTTAAGCACGAGCAGTACTTC
V gene: TRBV4-1
clone size: NA
D gene: TRBD2
J gene: TRBJ2-7

CDR3 protein: CASSLAGGMGYNEQFF
CDR3 DNA: TGCGCCAGCAGCTTGGCGGGGGGAATGGGGTACAATGAGCAGTTCTTC
V gene: TRBV5-1
clone size: NA
D gene: TRBD2
J gene: TRBJ2-1

CDR3 protein: CASRWTGVSTEAFF
CDR3 DNA: TGTGCCAGCAGGTGGACAGGGGTGAGCACTGAAGCTTTCTTT
V gene: TRBV28
clone size: NA
D gene: TRBD1
J gene: TRBJ1-1

CDR3 protein: CASSLETRGVILGNYGYTF
CDR3 DNA: TGTGCCAGCAGCTTAGAAACTCGGGGGGTTATTCTGGGGAACTATGGCTACACCTTC
V gene: TRBV7-8
clone size: NA
D gene: NA
J gene: TRBJ1-2

CDR3 protein: CASSLVPAGQGVGTDTQYF
CDR3 DNA: TGCGCCAGCAGCTTGGTACCTGCAGGACAGGGTGTTGGGACAGATACGCAGTATTTT
V gene: TRBV5-1
clone size: NA
D gene: TRBD1
J gene: TRBJ2-3

CDR3 protein: CASNPEAAKGDEQFF
CDR3 DNA: TGTGCCAGCAACCCGGAGGCGGCGAAGGGCGATGAGCAGTTCTTC
V gene: TRBV6-5
clone size: NA
D gene: NA
J gene: TRBJ2-1

CDR3 protein: CSVGTSGSYNEQFF
CDR3 DNA: TGCAGCGTGGGGACTAGCGGGAGTTACAATGAGCAGTTCTTC
V gene: TRBV29-1
clone size: NA
D gene: TRBD2
J gene: TRBJ2-1

CDR3 protein: CASISVRGANVLTF
CDR3 DNA: TGTGCCAGCATAAGTGTGCGGGGGGCCAACGTCCTGACTTTC
V gene: TRBV28
clone size: NA
D gene: NA
J gene: TRBJ2-6

CDR3 protein: CASRRTSGVYEQYF
CDR3 DNA: TGTGCCAGCAGAAGGACTAGCGGGGTCTACGAGCAGTACTTC
V gene: TRBV6-4
clone size: few
D gene: TRBD2
J gene: TRBJ2-7

CDR3 protein: CASSQDFGEQFF
CDR3 DNA: TGCGCCAGCAGCCAAGACTTCGGGGAGCAGTTCTTC
V gene: TRBV4-3
clone size: NA
D gene: NA
J gene: TRBJ2-1

CDR3 protein: CASSLAPGLVASEQYF
CDR3 DNA: TGTGCCAGCAGCTTAGCTCCGGGACTAGTCGCTTCCGAGCAGTACTTC
V gene: TRBV7-8
clone size: NA
D gene: TRBD2
J gene: TRBJ2-7

CDR3 protein: CASSSREYTGELFF
CDR3 DNA: TGTGCCAGCAGCTCCCGGGAGTACACCGGGGAGCTGTTTTTT
V gene: TRBV7-9
clone size: once
D gene: NA
J gene: TRBJ2-2

CDR3 protein: CASSEGPAREAQYF
CDR3 DNA: TGTGCCAGCAGTGAGGGGCCGGCCAGGGAGGCCCAGTACTTC
V gene: TRBV2
clone size: NA
D gene: NA
J gene: TRBJ2-5

CDR3 protein: CAIRRTGEETQYF
CDR3 DNA: TGTGCCATCAGGCGGACTGGAGAAGAGACCCAGTACTTC
V gene: TRBV10-3
clone size: once
D gene: NA
J gene: TRBJ2-5